The source of this T cell receptor beta chain is a study of CD8 T cells in ankylosing spondylitis. Study observations and caveats: Existing reports had already noted some motif variants in reactive arthritis synovial fluid and blood. Apparently characteristic of ankylosing spondylitis blood was a TCR beta motif (roughly eight highly homologous variants).

This clonotype was counted ten times or more. What it binds is unknown. Generation of TCR beta libraries employed quantitative 5'-RACE incorporating molecular barcodes. MiXCR, applied by TCRdb to the 5' RACE reads, yields one record per CDR3 protein. The table includes about 220,000 distinct CDR3 sequences, around 25% detected once. The CDR3 runs 14 residues. Germline assignment: CDR1 SGHRS and CDR2 YFSETQ. Trimming took 1 base from V and 1 from J, leaving 8 bases between them. Source material: blood, either unsorted or a sorted T cell fraction (not recorded which). The chain has TRBV5-1 and TRBJ1-2; no firm D call. This TCR derives from a male donor with ankylosing spondylitis or in good health (not recorded which). The CDR3 region is CASSLNSFNYGYTF. CDR3 in DNA: TGCGCCAGCAGCTTGAACAGCTTTAACTATGGCTACACCTTC.